The present entry profiles one TCR beta chain with its context. V shed 5 bases, J shed 4 bases, and the junction held 7 bases outside the gene matches. The CDR3 extends over 14 amino acids. In germline, CDR1 is SGHDT, CDR2 YYEEEE. Both RNA and DNA were isolated together from about 20-30 mg of bulk tissue that had not been sorted. Chronic HBV infection was present, with no prior treatment. Viable tumor cell content exceeded 80% in every tumor sample. cDNA specific to TCR beta was made from 500 ng of total RNA, with a constant-region primer employed for priming. Each TCR beta library was derived from three nested multiplex PCR rounds that employed slightly modified ARM-PCR. Primers for the first two PCR rounds were TRBV1-TRBV30 forward primers and a C-beta reverse primer (about 10 cycles per round). TCRdb re-called the multiplex PCR reads through MiXCR, storing one row per CDR3 protein. The profile shows more than 55,000 distinct CDR3 sequences, about two thirds of them singletons.

The entry originates in a study of tumor-infiltrating lymphocytes in primary liver carcinoma. This receptor was obtained from a man aged 40-49 years with primary liver carcinoma and hepatitis B virus infection. V and J are TRBV5-6 and TRBJ2-5, with 8 bases matching TRBD2. Sequencing used liver tumor tissue from sampling region 2. The subset: tumor region T2, inferior pole. The CDR3 loop is CASSWSGGRETQYF. The CDR3, as DNA: TGTGCCAGCAGTTGGTCGGGAGGGCGAGAGACCCAGTACTTC.